Listed below are T cell receptor beta chains from one sample, sequenced in a study of shared clonotypes between healthy human individuals. TCRdb's table, derived via immunoSEQ multiplex PCR, lists solely in-frame clones and lacks some. There are about 710,000 clones in the sample; around 70% occur only once, and 1.8% lies in the top ten. Sequencing input: memory CD4+ T cells sorted from blood. The origin of the receptors is a woman aged 25 to 39 in good health. Each CDR3 is given with its conserved first and last residue. The D gene is left open where the match is weak. Size values are once, few and many counts, or a class for expanded clones, and some rows have none.

D gene	V gene	J gene	clone size	CDR3 DNA	CDR3 protein
-	TRBV10-1	TRBJ2-4	few	TGCGCCAGCAGTGGAACTAGAGGGGACATTCAGTACTTC	CASSGTRGDIQYF
-	TRBV18	TRBJ2-7	-	TGTGCCAGCTCACCTTCCATCGACGAGCAGTACTTC	CASSPSIDEQYF
-	TRBV19	TRBJ2-6	-	TGTGCCAGTACCCGACCTGGGGCCAACGTCCTGACTTTC	CASTRPGANVLTF
TRBD1	TRBV5-1	TRBJ2-5	-	TGCGCCAGCAGTCCAGGGGGCGGAGGGACCCAGTACTTC	CASSPGGGGTQYF
-	TRBV7-9	TRBJ2-5	-	TGTGCCAGCAGCTTAGCCGGTGGGAAGACCCAGTACTTC	CASSLAGGKTQYF
-	TRBV5-1	TRBJ1-3	many	TGCGCCAGCAGCAAAGGGTACACCATATATTTT	CASSKGYTIYF
-	TRBV28	TRBJ1-1	-	TGTGCCAGCAGTCAGGGGTACACTGAAGCTTTCTTT	CASSQGYTEAFF
-	TRBV23-1	TRBJ2-7	-	TGCGCCAGCAGTCTCTCTCATGACTACGAGCAGTACTTC	CASSLSHDYEQYF
-	TRBV18	TRBJ1-1	-	TGTGCCAGCTCACCCCTAGCAGGGGCGGTGGGTTCCACTGAAGCTTTCTTT	CASSPLAGAVGSTEAFF
-	TRBV9	TRBJ2-7	few	TGTGCCAGCAGCGTAGATATGGGCTACGAGCAGTACTTC	CASSVDMGYEQYF
TRBD2	TRBV9	TRBJ2-1	-	TGTGCCAGCAGGGGAACTAGCGGCGATTCCTACAATGAGCAGTTCTTC	CASRGTSGDSYNEQFF
-	TRBV6-1	TRBJ2-1	-	TGTGCCAGCAGCGACTACCGGAACAATGAGCAGTTCTTC	CASSDYRNNEQFF
-	TRBV19	TRBJ1-1	once	TGTGCCAGTAGAAGTAGTGGGTTGGGATACACTGAAGCTTTCTTT	CASRSSGLGYTEAFF
-	TRBV7-2	TRBJ1-3	-	TGTGCCAGCAGCTTAGCTCAGGGATCTGGAAACACCATATATTTT	CASSLAQGSGNTIYF
TRBD1	TRBV28	TRBJ2-2	-	TGTGCCAGCAGAGAAACAGGGGTTAGCGGGGAGCTGTTTTTT	CASRETGVSGELFF
-	TRBV18	TRBJ2-7	-	TGTGCCAGCTCACCTGGGCTAGCGATCTCCTACGAGCAGTACTTC	CASSPGLAISYEQYF
-	TRBV7-2	TRBJ2-3	-	TGTGCCAGCAGCGACGGTGGCACAGATACGCAGTATTTT	CASSDGGTDTQYF
TRBD2	TRBV7-9	TRBJ2-3	-	TGTGCCAGCAGCTTAACGCTAGCGGGAGTCACAGATACGCAGTATTTT	CASSLTLAGVTDTQYF
-	TRBV6-1	TRBJ2-1	-	TGTGCCAGCAGTCAAAACAATGAGCAGTTCTTC	CASSQNNEQFF
TRBD1	TRBV18	TRBJ2-7	-	TGTGCCAGCTCACCATGGGGGAGAGGACAGGGCTCCTACGAGCAGTACTTC	CASSPWGRGQGSYEQYF
-	TRBV18	TRBJ1-1	-	TGTGCCAGCTCACGGGATAACACTGAAGCTTTCTTT	CASSRDNTEAFF
TRBD1	TRBV18	TRBJ2-5	few	TGTGCCAGCTCACCACCGGCAGGGGGCACGGAGACCCAGTACTTC	CASSPPAGGTETQYF
-	TRBV5-1	TRBJ2-3	-	TGCGCCAGCAGCTTGGCCCTCGGGAACCCTCCGTATTTT	CASSLALGNPPYF
-	TRBV15	TRBJ1-5	-	TGTGCCACCAGCAGAGAGATTAGTACGGGGGCGTCATGGCAGCCCCAGCATTTT	CATSREISTGASWQPQHF
TRBD2	TRBV5-1	TRBJ2-7	-	TGCGCCAGCAGATCTACCGGGACTAGCTTTAGCGAGCAGTACTTC	CASRSTGTSFSEQYF
TRBD1	TRBV6-5	TRBJ1-1	-	TGTGCCAGCAGATCGGGACAGCGGATGAACACTGAAGCTTTCTTT	CASRSGQRMNTEAFF
TRBD2	TRBV7-3	TRBJ2-1	-	TGTGCCAGCAGCTCCGGACTAGCGGGAGCTGAGCAGTTCTTC	CASSSGLAGAEQFF
TRBD2	TRBV5-1	TRBJ2-1	few	TGCGCCAGCAAGACTAGCGGTAACTACAATGAGCAGTTCTTC	CASKTSGNYNEQFF
-	TRBV6-6	TRBJ1-1	-	TGTGCCAGCAGTTACGGGGCCACTGAAGCTTTCTTT	CASSYGATEAFF
TRBD1	TRBV2	TRBJ1-1	-	TGTGCCAGCAGTTTGGACAGGGAAGTTGAAGCTTTCTTT	CASSLDREVEAFF
TRBD2	TRBV28	TRBJ2-1	-	TGTGCCAGCAGTCCACCCCCGGGACTAGCGGAGAGGGGTTCCTACAATGAGCAGTTCTTC	CASSPPPGLAERGSYNEQFF
TRBD1	TRBV5-1	TRBJ1-2	-	TGCGCCAGCGGGGGGACAGGGGAATCTAAAGGCTACACCTTC	CASGGTGESKGYTF
TRBD1	TRBV11-2	TRBJ1-1	-	TGTGCCAGCAGCCCGGGACAGCCGAACACTGAAGCTTTCTTT	CASSPGQPNTEAFF
TRBD1	TRBV30	TRBJ2-7	-	TGTGCCTGGAGGTCCGGGACAGGGTTCAACGAGCAGTACTTC	CAWRSGTGFNEQYF
-	TRBV5-1	TRBJ2-1	-	TGCGCCAGCAGCTCGGACGGTCCGCGGTTCTTC	CASSSDGPRFF
TRBD2	TRBV5-4	TRBJ2-5	many	TGTGCCAGCAGCAAGGGACTAGCGTCCCAAGAGACCCAGTACTTC	CASSKGLASQETQYF
-	TRBV28	TRBJ2-5	few	TGTGCCAGCAGTTTATCCGGTGCGGAGACCCAGTACTTC	CASSLSGAETQYF
-	TRBV5-1	TRBJ2-7	-	TGCGCCAGCAGCTTGGTTTTCCGCAGGGCTGTGCACGAGCAGTACTTC	CASSLVFRRAVHEQYF
-	TRBV6-1	TRBJ2-3	-	TGTGCCAGCAGTGACGGTTCGACAGATACGCAGTATTTT	CASSDGSTDTQYF
-	TRBV28	TRBJ1-5	-	TGTGCCAGCAGTCGGTGGTCGGGGGGCGAGGAGCCCCAGCATTTT	CASSRWSGGEEPQHF
-	TRBV11-2	TRBJ2-5	-	TGTGCCAGCAGCTTATTGGCGGGAAAAGAGACCCAGTACTTC	CASSLLAGKETQYF
-	TRBV28	TRBJ1-4	-	TGTGCCAGCAGGAAAAGACCGACCCTAAGTGAAAAACTGTTTTTT	CASRKRPTLSEKLFF
-	TRBV5-4	TRBJ2-6	-	TGTGCCAGCAGCTTGCGAGCGACCAACGTCCTGACTTTC	CASSLRATNVLTF
-	TRBV7-9	TRBJ1-2	few	TGTGCCAGCAGCTTAGCTTCCAGCTATAACTATGGCTACACCTTC	CASSLASSYNYGYTF
TRBD1	TRBV2	TRBJ1-1	-	TGTGCCAGCATGTGGGACAGGGCCCAGAACACTGAAGCTTTCTTT	CASMWDRAQNTEAFF
TRBD2	TRBV5-1	TRBJ2-1	-	TGCGCCAGCAGCTTGACTAGCGTGGCCTACAATGAGCAGTTCTTC	CASSLTSVAYNEQFF
-	TRBV7-2	TRBJ1-1	-	TGTGCCAGCAGCCCTCCTACGACAGGCCGGTTAACTGAAGCTTTCTTT	CASSPPTTGRLTEAFF
TRBD2	TRBV7-9	TRBJ2-3	-	TGTGCCAGCAGCCCGGGACTAGCATTGAGCACAGATACGCAGTATTTT	CASSPGLALSTDTQYF
-	TRBV11-2	TRBJ2-5	-	TGTGCCAGCAGCTTGACCGCGGGGGCTGGGACCCAGTACTTC	CASSLTAGAGTQYF
-	TRBV5-1	TRBJ2-5	-	TGCGCCAGCAGCTTAGGACCGGTAGAGACCCAGTACTTC	CASSLGPVETQYF
-	TRBV28	TRBJ2-1	-	TGTGCCAGTCAAGGGTGGACCGAAAGGGAGAATGAGCAGTTCTTC	CASQGWTERENEQFF
TRBD1	TRBV18	TRBJ1-1	-	TGTGCCAGCTCACCACCATCGGGACAGGCAAACACTGAAGCTTTCTTT	CASSPPSGQANTEAFF
TRBD2	TRBV14	TRBJ2-7	-	TGTGCCAGCAGCCTCCCTACATCTAGCGGGAGGAGTGAGCAGTACTTC	CASSLPTSSGRSEQYF